This is a list of T cell receptor beta chains from one sample in a study of OX40 agonist ivuxolimab in advanced cancers. Profiled with immunoSEQ multiplex PCR; TCRdb holds only in-frame clones, not every one. Among around 34,000 clones listed, roughly 79% were seen once. Material: CD4+ or CD8+ T cells sorted from blood, obtained in a trial of the OX40 agonist ivuxolimab. These receptors all come from an adult with an advanced solid tumor such as melanoma, head and neck, liver or kidney cancer. The CDR3 runs from the conserved cysteine through the conserved F or W. D genes are given only for firm matches. Expanded clones are given a class, and other clones once, few, many or no size at all.

TRBJ1-5 TRBD1 NA TRBV6-5 CASRETGRDQPQHF TGTGCCAGCAGAGAGACAGGGCGCGATCAGCCCCAGCATTTT
TRBJ2-5 NA NA TRBV18 CASSPTTGSQETQYF TGTGCCAGCTCACCCACCACAGGGTCCCAAGAGACCCAGTACTTC
TRBJ1-1 TRBD1 NA TRBV6-5 CASSLKTGAAFF TGTGCCAGCAGCCTAAAGACAGGGGCAGCTTTCTTT
TRBJ1-1 TRBD1 once TRBV5-6 CASRPRRDRYNLNTEAFF TGTGCCAGCAGGCCAAGACGGGACAGGTATAATCTGAACACTGAAGCTTTCTTT
TRBJ1-6 NA few TRBV21-1 CASFTGAHSPLHF TGTGCCAGCTTTACCGGGGCGCATTCACCCCTCCACTTT
TRBJ2-1 NA NA TRBV7-2 CASSASYNEQFF TGTGCCTCTTCGGCCTCCTACAATGAGCAGTTCTTC
TRBJ1-6 NA NA TRBV27 CASSLSGGPSSPLHF TGTGCCAGCAGTTTATCGGGGGGTCCGTCGTCACCCCTCCACTTT
TRBJ1-5 NA NA TRBV10-3 CAISESSIGSQQPQHF TGTGCCATCAGTGAGTCAAGTATAGGGTCCCAACAGCCCCAGCATTTT
TRBJ1-3 NA NA TRBV2 CATKTRELSGNTIYF TGTGCCACTAAAACCAGGGAACTCTCTGGAAACACCATATATTTT
TRBJ1-1 NA NA TRBV7-2 CASRPQAMNTEAFF TGTGCCAGCAGACCACAGGCGATGAACACTGAAGCTTTCTTT
TRBJ1-5 NA NA TRBV27 CASSLSAVWSNQPQHF TGTGCCAGCAGTTTATCCGCAGTTTGGAGCAATCAGCCCCAGCATTTT
TRBJ2-1 NA NA TRBV5-1 CASSVVGGTVASYNEQFF TGCGCCAGCAGCGTGGTTGGGGGGACCGTCGCGTCCTACAATGAGCAGTTCTTC
TRBJ1-5 TRBD1 NA TRBV7-2 CASSFDRGTQHF TGTGCCAGCAGCTTCGACAGGGGAACCCAGCATTTT
TRBJ2-7 NA NA TRBV5-1 CASSWGDTNSYEQYF TGCGCCAGCAGCTGGGGGGACACAAACTCCTACGAGCAGTACTTC
TRBJ1-2 NA few TRBV4-1 CASSQVGRDGYTF TGCGCCAGCAGCCAAGTAGGTCGAGACGGCTACACCTTC
TRBJ2-3 NA NA TRBV6-6 CASSYGGTDTQYF TGTGCCAGCAGTTACGGGGGCACAGATACGCAGTATTTT
TRBJ2-5 NA NA TRBV30 CAWSGGQETQYF TGTGCCTGGAGTGGGGGGCAAGAGACCCAGTACTTC
TRBJ2-7 NA NA TRBV6-5 CASSLGTYYEQYF TGTGCCAGCAGCTTGGGAACTTACTACGAGCAGTACTTC
TRBJ2-6 NA NA TRBV28 CASSLYVSGANVLTF TGTGCCAGCAGTTTATACGTCTCTGGGGCCAACGTCCTGACTTTC
TRBJ2-3 NA NA TRBV10-1 CASSEWASPPYF TGCGCCAGCAGTGAGTGGGCCTCACCCCCGTATTTT
TRBJ2-1 TRBD2 NA TRBV9 CASSVVGRGAYNEQFF TGTGCCAGCAGCGTAGTCGGGCGGGGGGCCTACAATGAGCAGTTCTTC
TRBJ2-5 NA NA TRBV5-1 CASSFHRMQETQYF TGCGCCAGCAGCTTTCACAGAATGCAAGAGACCCAGTACTTC
TRBJ1-6 NA NA TRBV7-2 CASSSDPWNSPLHF TGTGCCAGCAGCTCTGATCCTTGGAATTCACCCCTCCACTTT
TRBJ2-2 NA once TRBV5-1 CASSSPSVGTGELFF TGCGCCAGCAGCTCTCCTAGCGTTGGCACCGGGGAGCTGTTTTTT
TRBJ2-7 TRBD1 NA TRBV7-2 CASSLALDRVDEQYF TGTGCCAGCAGCTTAGCGCTTGACAGGGTGGACGAGCAGTACTTC
TRBJ1-2 NA NA TRBV7-2 CASSRGDTIGYGYTF TGTGCCAGCAGCAGGGGGGACACCATCGGGTATGGCTACACCTTC
TRBJ2-5 TRBD2 few TRBV6-1 CASSGTSGETQYF TGTGCCAGCAGCGGGACTAGCGGAGAGACCCAGTACTTC
TRBJ2-1 TRBD2 NA TRBV9 CASSVGLAGGKYNEQFF TGTGCCAGCAGCGTGGGACTAGCGGGGGGGAAATACAATGAGCAGTTCTTC
TRBJ1-2 TRBD1 NA TRBV7-9 CASSYQDRPNYGYTF TGTGCCAGCAGCTACCAGGACAGGCCGAACTATGGCTACACCTTC
TRBJ2-1 TRBD2 NA TRBV4-3 CASSQDEWRGENEQFF TGCGCCAGCAGCCAAGATGAATGGCGGGGGGAGAATGAGCAGTTCTTC
TRBJ2-2 TRBD2 NA TRBV19 CASSTSGSYTGELFF TGTGCCAGTAGTACTAGCGGGAGTTACACCGGGGAGCTGTTTTTT
TRBJ1-5 NA NA TRBV19 CASRKGPEGNQPQHF TGTGCCAGTAGAAAAGGACCCGAGGGCAATCAGCCCCAGCATTTT
TRBJ1-6 TRBD1 NA TRBV30 CAFLTDRNSPLHF TGTGCCTTCCTAACGGACAGGAATTCACCCCTCCACTTT
TRBJ1-1 NA NA TRBV2 CASSAGLGTEAFF TGTGCCAGCAGCGCGGGCCTCGGGACTGAAGCTTTCTTT
TRBJ1-5 NA NA TRBV4-3 CASSQEFPPTTQPQHF TGCGCCAGCAGCCAAGAGTTCCCCCCCACCACCCAGCCCCAGCATTTT
TRBJ2-7 NA few TRBV7-3 CASSLTPGSVYEQYF TGTGCCAGCAGCTTAACACCAGGTTCCGTCTACGAGCAGTACTTC
TRBJ1-2 NA NA TRBV11-3 CASSFGDYGYTF TGTGCCAGCAGCTTTGGCGACTATGGCTACACCTTC
TRBJ1-6 TRBD1 NA TRBV5-1 CASSERTGGNNSPLHF TGCGCCAGCAGCGAGAGGACAGGGGGCAATAATTCACCCCTCCACTTT
TRBJ1-3 NA NA TRBV4-1 CASSDGLSGNTIYF TGCGCCAGCAGCGACGGACTCTCTGGAAACACCATATATTTT
TRBJ2-1 NA NA TRBV6-4 CASSQGWPYNEQFF TGTGCCAGCAGCCAGGGGTGGCCCTACAATGAGCAGTTCTTC
TRBJ2-1 NA NA TRBV5-1 CASRYRASRSYNEQFF TGCGCCAGCAGATACAGGGCCTCTCGCTCCTACAATGAGCAGTTCTTC
TRBJ1-4 TRBD1 NA TRBV5-4 CASSKSTGLGEKLFF TGTGCCAGCAGCAAATCGACAGGGCTAGGGGAAAAACTGTTTTTT
TRBJ2-4 NA NA TRBV29-1 CSVSRGSNIQYF TGCAGCGTTTCCAGGGGATCAAACATTCAGTACTTC
TRBJ1-1 NA NA TRBV7-2 CASSSGMNTEAFF TGTGCCAGCAGCTCGGGTATGAACACTGAAGCTTTCTTT
TRBJ2-7 TRBD1 NA TRBV19 CASSVRDRGYEQYF TGTGCCAGTAGTGTTCGGGACAGGGGCTACGAGCAGTACTTC
TRBJ2-1 NA NA TRBV9 CASSGLSGSGEQFF TGTGCCAGCAGCGGACTGTCGGGGAGCGGTGAGCAGTTCTTC
TRBJ1-1 NA NA TRBV6-6 CASRQQHTEAFF TGTGCCAGCAGACAACAGCACACTGAAGCTTTCTTT
TRBJ2-7 TRBD2 NA TRBV6-5 CASSTGTSGSMEYF TGTGCCAGCAGCACCGGGACTAGCGGGAGTATGGAGTACTTC
TRBJ2-6 NA NA TRBV9 CASSPVWGSGANVLTF TGTGCCAGCAGCCCAGTGTGGGGCTCTGGGGCCAACGTCCTGACTTTC
TRBJ2-7 NA NA TRBV5-6 CASSSNYEQYF TGTGCCAGCAGCTCCAACTACGAGCAGTACTTC
TRBJ1-1 TRBD1 NA TRBV6-5 CASSYGTGVNTEAFF TGTGCCAGCAGTTACGGGACAGGAGTCAACACTGAAGCTTTCTTT
TRBJ2-1 TRBD2 NA TRBV4-3 CASSHALLAGGDNEQFF TGCGCCAGCAGCCACGCCCTCCTAGCGGGAGGGGACAATGAGCAGTTCTTC